Listed below are T cell receptor beta chains from one sample, sequenced in a study of CD8+ T cells in alopecia areata. The protocol was immunoSEQ multiplex PCR, while the TCRdb copy is restricted to in-frame clones and leaves out a portion. The sample includes 150,000 to 200,000 clones, more than 50% of them seen just once. The material was CD4+ T cells sorted from blood, obtained at week 24, from a patient treated with tofacitinib. All receptors come from a human donor with alopecia areata. Each CDR3 is given with its conserved first and last residue. D genes are given only for firm matches. Only some rows state a clone size, as once, few, many or a class for expanded clones.

clone size | D gene | J gene | V gene | CDR3 protein | CDR3 DNA
- | - | TRBJ1-1 | TRBV30 | CAWLWTAALGAFF | TGTGCCTGGTTATGGACAGCCGCCCTGGGGGCTTTCTTT
- | - | TRBJ2-2 | TRBV23-1 | CASSQWRLNTGELFF | TGCGCCAGCAGTCAATGGAGACTGAACACCGGGGAGCTGTTTTTT
- | - | TRBJ2-3 | TRBV27 | CASSPRTVADTQYF | TGTGCCAGCAGTCCCCGGACTGTAGCAGATACGCAGTATTTT
- | - | TRBJ1-1 | TRBV14 | CASSQVGRGNTEAFF | TGTGCCAGCAGCCAAGTGGGACGGGGGAACACTGAAGCTTTCTTT
- | TRBD1 | TRBJ2-7 | TRBV14 | CASSHRQGVVYEQYF | TGTGCCAGCAGCCACAGACAGGGGGTCGTCTACGAGCAGTACTTC
- | - | TRBJ2-5 | TRBV5-1 | CATRPGSGVWETQYF | TGCGCCACCCGTCCCGGGAGTGGTGTTTGGGAGACCCAGTACTTC
- | - | TRBJ2-2 | TRBV30 | CAWSPLSAGELFF | TGTGCCTGGAGTCCCCTAAGTGCCGGGGAGCTGTTTTTT
- | - | TRBJ1-2 | TRBV5-1 | CASGLGSYGYTF | TGCGCCAGCGGGTTGGGGTCATATGGCTACACCTTC
- | - | TRBJ1-1 | TRBV25-1 | CASRNPPEAEAFF | TGTGCCAGCAGGAATCCCCCCGAGGCTGAAGCTTTCTTT
- | - | TRBJ1-2 | TRBV29-1 | CSVEDRVDGGYTF | TGCAGCGTTGAAGATAGGGTGGATGGTGGCTACACCTTC
- | - | TRBJ2-2 | TRBV7-2 | CASSFFGELFF | TGTGCCAGCAGCTTCTTCGGGGAGCTGTTTTTT
- | - | TRBJ2-7 | TRBV29-1 | CSVEVLKGEQYF | TGCAGCGTTGAAGTGCTTAAGGGCGAGCAGTACTTC
- | - | TRBJ1-2 | TRBV6-5 | CASSPWGGRYGYTF | TGTGCCAGCAGTCCGTGGGGAGGGCGATATGGCTACACCTTC
- | - | TRBJ2-7 | TRBV28 | CASSTSGISYEQYF | TGTGCCAGCAGTACCTCCGGGATCTCCTACGAGCAGTACTTC
few | - | TRBJ2-7 | TRBV7-2 | CASSPLYEQYF | TGTGCCAGCAGCCCCCTCTACGAGCAGTACTTC
- | - | TRBJ1-5 | TRBV29-1 | CSAGQPNQPQHF | TGCAGCGCAGGACAGCCCAATCAGCCCCAGCATTTT
- | TRBD1 | TRBJ1-1 | TRBV18 | CASSPLATGTDTEAFF | TGTGCCAGCTCACCACTCGCGACAGGGACCGACACTGAAGCTTTCTTT
- | - | TRBJ2-3 | TRBV25-1 | CASSDPKTVTDTQYF | TGTGCCAGCAGTGACCCCAAGACTGTCACAGATACGCAGTATTTT
- | - | TRBJ1-2 | TRBV7-2 | CASSSGIRGAGGYGYTF | TGTGCCAGCAGCAGTGGTATTAGGGGGGCCGGGGGCTATGGCTACACCTTC
- | - | TRBJ2-5 | TRBV5-6 | CASSLEKTQYF | TGTGCCAGCAGCTTGGAGAAGACCCAGTACTTC
- | - | TRBJ1-1 | TRBV4-3 | CASSQERGTEAFF | TGCGCCAGCAGCCAAGAGCGTGGCACTGAAGCTTTCTTT
- | TRBD1 | TRBJ2-7 | TRBV29-1 | CSVEGRQGFEQYF | TGCAGCGTTGAAGGCAGACAGGGGTTCGAGCAGTACTTC
- | TRBD2 | TRBJ2-2 | TRBV7-6 | CASSSPGLAGTGELFF | TGTGCCAGCAGCTCCCCGGGACTAGCGGGTACCGGGGAGCTGTTTTTT
- | - | TRBJ1-2 | TRBV7-2 | CASTLGSRGYTF | TGTGCCAGCACTCTGGGCAGTCGGGGCTACACCTTC
- | - | TRBJ1-2 | TRBV11-1 | CASSFKRGGYTF | TGTGCCAGCAGCTTTAAAAGGGGTGGCTACACCTTC
- | - | TRBJ2-7 | TRBV5-1 | CASSLTGTYEQYF | TGCGCCAGCAGCCTCACAGGGACCTACGAGCAGTACTTC
once | - | TRBJ1-2 | TRBV20-1 | CSAPRGQGYTF | TGCAGTGCCCCGCGAGGACAAGGCTACACCTTC
few | - | TRBJ1-1 | TRBV7-9 | CASSLGEGTEAFF | TGTGCCAGCAGCTTAGGTGAGGGAACTGAAGCTTTCTTT
- | - | TRBJ1-1 | TRBV29-1 | CSVDWGNTEAFF | TGCAGCGTTGATTGGGGGAACACTGAAGCTTTCTTT
- | - | TRBJ1-5 | TRBV2 | CASSGPRDQPQHF | TGTGCCAGCAGTGGGCCGCGGGATCAGCCCCAGCATTTT
- | - | TRBJ1-1 | TRBV2 | CASIGLINTEAFF | TGTGCCAGCATTGGACTGATAAACACTGAAGCTTTCTTT
- | TRBD2 | TRBJ2-1 | TRBV9 | CASSVGLAALYDNEQFF | TGTGCCAGCAGCGTAGGACTAGCGGCGTTATACGACAATGAGCAGTTCTTC
- | - | TRBJ2-2 | TRBV2 | CASTRGTGELFF | TGTGCCAGCACCAGGGGAACCGGGGAGCTGTTTTTT
once | - | TRBJ1-6 | TRBV5-1 | CASSLGPGDDSPLHF | TGCGCCAGCAGCTTGGGGCCCGGGGACGATTCACCCCTCCACTTT
- | - | TRBJ2-7 | TRBV10-3 | CAITGHYYEQYF | TGTGCCATCACGGGGCACTACTACGAGCAGTACTTC
- | - | TRBJ1-1 | TRBV19 | CASKFANTEAFF | TGTGCCAGTAAGTTCGCTAACACTGAAGCTTTCTTT
- | - | TRBJ1-1 | TRBV6-5 | CASKSGLTEAFF | TGTGCCAGCAAATCGGGGCTCACTGAAGCTTTCTTT
- | TRBD2 | TRBJ2-7 | TRBV4-3 | CASSQDTGTSGGAQYF | TGCGCCAGCAGCCAAGATACCGGGACTAGCGGGGGCGCCCAGTACTTC
- | TRBD1 | TRBJ2-4 | TRBV11-2 | CASSLGGDRPLAKNIQYF | TGTGCCAGCAGCTTAGGGGGGGACAGGCCCCTCGCCAAAAACATTCAGTACTTC
- | - | TRBJ2-7 | TRBV30 | CAWSRGNLYEQYF | TGTGCCTGGAGCCGTGGGAACCTCTACGAGCAGTACTTC
once | - | TRBJ1-1 | TRBV2 | CASSEIAEAFF | TGTGCCAGCAGTGAAATCGCTGAAGCTTTCTTT
few | TRBD2 | TRBJ2-2 | TRBV11-2 | CASSFSGGRTGELFF | TGTGCCAGCAGCTTTTCGGGGGGGCGCACCGGGGAGCTGTTTTTT
- | - | TRBJ1-3 | TRBV29-1 | CSARGRGLSGNTIYF | TGCAGCGCCCGCGGGCGGGGACTCTCTGGAAACACCATATATTTT
few | - | TRBJ2-3 | TRBV4-1 | CASSQDSELVDTQYF | TGCGCCAGCAGCCAAGACTCAGAGTTAGTAGATACGCAGTATTTT
- | - | TRBJ1-1 | TRBV29-1 | CSVAGRLMNTEAFF | TGCAGCGTTGCAGGAAGACTCATGAACACTGAAGCTTTCTTT
- | - | TRBJ1-2 | TRBV14 | CASSQVRGGYGYTF | TGTGCCAGCAGCCAAGTGAGGGGAGGCTATGGCTACACCTTC
- | TRBD1 | TRBJ1-2 | TRBV5-5 | CASSLFRTGGSYGYTF | TGTGCCAGCAGCTTGTTTCGGACAGGGGGCTCCTATGGCTACACCTTC
few | TRBD2 | TRBJ2-1 | TRBV7-2 | CASSLGSGGNNEQFF | TGTGCCAGCAGCTTAGGGAGCGGGGGCAACAATGAGCAGTTCTTC
- | - | TRBJ1-6 | TRBV30 | CAWSVRAGFSPLHF | TGTGCCTGGAGTGTACGGGCTGGTTTCTCACCCCTCCACTTT
few | - | TRBJ2-2 | TRBV10-2 | CASSYTGELFF | TGCGCCAGCAGTTACACCGGGGAGCTGTTTTTT
- | TRBD1 | TRBJ2-1 | TRBV27 | CATLRQGNNEQFF | TGTGCCACCCTCAGACAGGGAAACAATGAGCAGTTCTTC
- | - | TRBJ2-1 | TRBV29-1 | CSAQTGINNEQFF | TGCAGCGCCCAGACGGGGATAAACAATGAGCAGTTCTTC